This T cell receptor beta chain derives from a study of T cell responses to AZD1222 COVID-19 vaccine. Study-wide findings and caveats: There were repertoire samples only from the period after the peak T cell response. The span of vaccine-associated CD4 TCRs extended across spike, with dominance at 160-218 and 743-854. Among those given AZD1222, only 6 or 7 were seropositive at baseline.

As concerns this clone: Its antigen remains unknown.

Measured with immunoSEQ multiplex PCR; TCRdb has only the in-frame clones, and not every one. There are some 150,000 clones in the sample; 86% occur only once, and more than 5.5% lies in the top ten. CDR3 length: 13 residues. Deletions cut 6 bases from V and 2 bases from J, with 11 bases between. Per germline, CDR1 SGHNT and CDR2 YENEEA. The source was peripheral blood, collected on day 0 of MenACWY control vaccination. The sequence derives from an adult in good health. The chain combines TRBV11-3 with TRBJ2-7; D is unresolved. CDR3 sequence (DNA): TGTGCCAGCAGGGGAATTGCCCCCTACGAGCAGTACTTC. Translation gives CASRGIAPYEQYF.